The source of this TCR beta chain is a study of T cell repertoires in cytomegalovirus infection. General study results and limits: Clonotypes of TCR beta that were HLA-C-restricted and CMV-specific dominated the ex vivo response.

TCRdb re-derived calls from the reads in MiXCR, one entry per CDR3 protein. Of 400,000 or so distinct CDR3 sequences listed, approximately 31% are singletons. The CDR3 has 14 amino acids. Per the germline V gene, CDR1 is LGHDT and CDR2 is YNNKEL (reference sequence). J gave up 4 bases and V 1 base, and 3 bases lay outside the gene matches. The sample holds a few counts of this clonotype. The antigen is undetermined. Sequenced sample: PBMCs. The chain carries TRBV3-1 and TRBJ1-1, with 7 nucleotides matching TRBD1. This TCR came from a human donor in good health (CMV status not recorded). Some clones in this sample may be carry-over from other donors' samples. This CDR3 reads CASSQVQGGTEAFF. CDR3 in DNA: TGTGCCAGCAGCCAAGTCCAGGGGGGCACTGAAGCTTTCTTT.